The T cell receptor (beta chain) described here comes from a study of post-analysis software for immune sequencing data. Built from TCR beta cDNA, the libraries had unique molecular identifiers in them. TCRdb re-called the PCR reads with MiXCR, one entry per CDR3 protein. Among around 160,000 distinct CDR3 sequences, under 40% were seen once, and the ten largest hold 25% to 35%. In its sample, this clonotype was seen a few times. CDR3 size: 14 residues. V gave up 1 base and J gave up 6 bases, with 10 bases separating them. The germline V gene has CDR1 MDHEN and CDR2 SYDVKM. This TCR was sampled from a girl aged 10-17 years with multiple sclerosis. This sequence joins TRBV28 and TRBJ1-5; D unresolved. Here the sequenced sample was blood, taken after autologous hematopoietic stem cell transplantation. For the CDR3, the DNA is TGTGCCAGCAGTTTATTGGAGGGCGGTCAGCCCCAGCATTTT. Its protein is CASSLLEGGQPQHF.